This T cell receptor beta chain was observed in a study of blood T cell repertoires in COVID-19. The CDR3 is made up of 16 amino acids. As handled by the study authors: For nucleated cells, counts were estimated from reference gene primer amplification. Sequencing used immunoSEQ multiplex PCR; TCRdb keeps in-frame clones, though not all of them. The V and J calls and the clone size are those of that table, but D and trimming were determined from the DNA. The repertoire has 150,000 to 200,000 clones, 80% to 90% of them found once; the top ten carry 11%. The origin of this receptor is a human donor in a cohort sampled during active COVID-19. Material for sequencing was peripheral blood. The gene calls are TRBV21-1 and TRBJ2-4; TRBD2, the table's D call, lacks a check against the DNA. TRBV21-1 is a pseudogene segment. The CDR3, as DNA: TGTGCCAGCAGCAAAGAGGACTTCATAGCCAAAAACATTCAGTACTTC. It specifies CASSKEDFIAKNIQYF.